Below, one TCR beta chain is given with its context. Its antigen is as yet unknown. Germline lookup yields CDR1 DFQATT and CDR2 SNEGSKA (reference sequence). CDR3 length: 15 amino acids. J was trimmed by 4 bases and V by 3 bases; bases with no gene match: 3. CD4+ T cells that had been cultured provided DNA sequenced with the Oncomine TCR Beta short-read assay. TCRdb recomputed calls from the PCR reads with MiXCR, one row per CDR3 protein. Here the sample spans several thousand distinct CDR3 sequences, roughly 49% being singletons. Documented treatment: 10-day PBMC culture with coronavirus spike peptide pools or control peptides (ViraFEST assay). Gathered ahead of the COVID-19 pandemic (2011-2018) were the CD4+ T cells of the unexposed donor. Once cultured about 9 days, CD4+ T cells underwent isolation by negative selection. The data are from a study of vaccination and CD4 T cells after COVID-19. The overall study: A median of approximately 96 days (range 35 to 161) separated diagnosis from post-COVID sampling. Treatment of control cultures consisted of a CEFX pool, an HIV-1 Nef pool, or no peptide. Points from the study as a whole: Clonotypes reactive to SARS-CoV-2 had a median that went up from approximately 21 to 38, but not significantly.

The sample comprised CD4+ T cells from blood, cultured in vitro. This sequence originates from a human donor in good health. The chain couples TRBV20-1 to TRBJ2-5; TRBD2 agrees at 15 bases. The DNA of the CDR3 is TGCAGTGCTAGCTGGACTAGCGGGGGGGCAGAGACCCAGTACTTC. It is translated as CSASWTSGGAETQYF.